The rows below give T cell receptor beta chains drawn from one sample of a study of T cell changes during pregnancy in multiple sclerosis. Sequencing used immunoSEQ multiplex PCR; TCRdb keeps in-frame clones, though not all of them. This sample has about 20,000 clones, with 80% to 90% found just once. The sequencing here drew on CD8+ T cells from peripheral blood mononuclear cells, taken in the second trimester of pregnancy. The receptor source for this set is a female donor in good health, enrolled as a control in a pregnancy study. Each CDR3 is given with its conserved first and last residue. D genes are given only for firm matches. Size values are once, few and many counts, or a class for expanded clones, and some rows have none.

v_gene	d_gene	abundance	j_gene	CDR3aa	CDR3nt
TRBV7-6	.	.	TRBJ2-5	CASSQEGQGGETQYF	TGTGCCAGCAGCCAGGAGGGGCAGGGGGGAGAGACCCAGTACTTC
TRBV28	.	.	TRBJ2-3	CASGSTDTQYF	TGTGCCAGCGGCTCAACAGATACGCAGTATTTT
TRBV7-8	TRBD1	.	TRBJ1-5	CASSWDRGAYSNQPQHF	TGTGCCAGCAGCTGGGACAGGGGAGCTTATAGCAATCAGCCCCAGCATTTT
TRBV5-1	TRBD1	once	TRBJ2-7	CASSADRANEQYF	TGCGCCAGCAGCGCGGACAGGGCTAACGAGCAGTACTTC
TRBV4-1	.	.	TRBJ2-1	CASSLSTGSLNNEQFF	TGCGCCAGCAGCCTTTCGACAGGCTCCCTTAACAATGAGCAGTTCTTC
TRBV29-1	.	.	TRBJ1-3	CSVESGRMDTIYF	TGCAGCGTTGAGTCGGGGAGGATGGACACCATATATTTT
TRBV6-1	.	few	TRBJ1-1	CASAGPEAFF	TGTGCCAGCGCGGGCCCAGAAGCTTTCTTT
TRBV4-1	TRBD1	.	TRBJ2-1	CASSQINPGQGRDEQFF	TGCGCCAGCAGCCAAATAAACCCGGGACAGGGGCGCGATGAGCAGTTCTTC
TRBV4-3	TRBD2	.	TRBJ2-7	CASSPMAGGRYEQYF	TGCGCCAGCAGCCCGATGGCGGGAGGGCGTTACGAGCAGTACTTC
TRBV27	TRBD1	.	TRBJ2-7	CASSLLGQAYEQYF	TGTGCCAGCAGTTTACTGGGACAGGCCTACGAGCAGTACTTC
TRBV6-1	TRBD2	.	TRBJ2-5	CASNRGGLKETQYF	TGTGCCAGCAACCGGGGGGGCCTTAAAGAGACCCAGTACTTC
TRBV4-1	TRBD2	.	TRBJ2-7	CASSQGPTSGYAVEQYF	TGCGCCAGCAGCCAAGGGCCTACTAGCGGTTATGCTGTCGAGCAGTACTTC
TRBV4-2	TRBD2	.	TRBJ2-1	CASSQDSSGGYNEQFF	TGTGCCAGCAGCCAAGATTCCAGCGGGGGTTACAATGAGCAGTTCTTC
TRBV4-3	TRBD2	.	TRBJ2-3	CASSQVYPGRADTQYF	TGCGCCAGCAGCCAAGTATATCCAGGGAGGGCAGATACGCAGTATTTT
TRBV29-1	.	.	TRBJ2-1	CSVEMRSYNEQFF	TGCAGCGTTGAGATGCGCTCCTACAATGAGCAGTTCTTC
TRBV28	TRBD2	.	TRBJ2-7	CASSSGLAGYEQYF	TGTGCCAGCAGTTCGGGACTAGCGGGATACGAGCAGTACTTC
TRBV6-1	TRBD1	.	TRBJ1-2	CASRYPGGEGGYTF	TGTGCCAGCAGGTATCCAGGGGGCGAAGGTGGCTACACCTTC
TRBV5-4	TRBD1	few	TRBJ2-3	CASRSEGASTDTQYF	TGTGCCAGCAGGTCCGAGGGGGCTAGCACAGATACGCAGTATTTT
TRBV4-3	.	.	TRBJ2-7	CASSQNRHQSYEQYF	TGCGCCAGCAGCCAAAACAGGCACCAATCCTACGAGCAGTACTTC
TRBV6-4	.	medium-sized	TRBJ2-1	CASSDSEYNEQFF	TGTGCCAGCAGTGACTCCGAGTACAATGAGCAGTTCTTC
TRBV14	.	few	TRBJ1-6	CASSQYRAYNSPLHF	TGTGCCAGCAGCCAGTACCGCGCCTATAATTCACCCCTCCACTTT
TRBV5-4	TRBD1	.	TRBJ2-7	CASSGGQYEQYF	TGTGCCAGCAGCGGGGGACAGTACGAGCAGTACTTC
TRBV4-1	TRBD1	.	TRBJ2-7	CASSARYSGQGTPIPYEQYF	TGCGCCAGCAGCGCAAGATATTCGGGACAGGGGACCCCGATACCCTACGAGCAGTACTTC
TRBV7-9	TRBD2	.	TRBJ2-7	CASSLAPGTSSYEQYF	TGTGCCAGCAGCTTAGCCCCGGGGACTAGCAGTTACGAGCAGTACTTC
TRBV18	TRBD2	once	TRBJ2-7	CASSPLAGLAGGPGGYEQYF	TGTGCCAGCTCACCACTTGCAGGACTAGCGGGAGGGCCGGGTGGTTACGAGCAGTACTTC